Each of the 26 T cell receptor beta chains below was sequenced from the same sample in a study of blood T cell repertoires in COVID-19. The protocol was immunoSEQ multiplex PCR, while the TCRdb copy is restricted to in-frame clones and leaves out a portion. Altogether under 300,000 clones are present, approximately 80% being singletons, with the ten largest covering over 7.5%. Sequences were obtained from peripheral blood. The receptors stem from an elderly woman with acute or convalescent COVID-19.

The chain carries TRBV18 and TRBJ1-3; 10 nucleotides match TRBD1. In germline, CDR1 is KGHSH, CDR2 LQKENI. Unmatched junction bases numbered 10, after V lost 8 bases and J lost 0 bases. The CDR3 spans 17 residues. CDR3 amino acids: CASTPDRGKPSGNTIYF. In DNA, the CDR3 is TGTGCCAGCACGCCGGACAGGGGGAAACCCTCTGGAAACACCATATATTTT. Full variable domain (missing parts from reference TRBV18 and TRBJ1-3): NAGVMQNPRHLVRRRGQEARLRCSPMKGHSHVYWYRQLPEEGLKFMVYLQKENIIDESGMPKERFSAEFPKEGPSILRIQQVVRGDSAAYFCASTPDRGKPSGNTIYFGEGSWLTVV.

The chain uses TRBV13 and TRBJ1-3; 7 bases are a match to TRBD1. Germline CDR1 is PRHDT and CDR2 is FYEKMQ (reference sequence). After removal of 3 bases from V and 0 bases from J, the junction contained 5 bases not matched to a gene. CDR3 length: 16 residues. The CDR3 loop is CASSLKQGISGNTIYF. Here the CDR3 DNA reads TGTGCCAGCAGCTTGAAACAGGGGATCTCTGGAAACACCATATATTTT.

The CDR3 region has the DNA TGTGCCAGCTCACCTTGGGACATCACAGATACGCAGTATTTT. This sequence encodes CASSPWDITDTQYF. The rearrangement joins TRBV18 to TRBJ2-3; TRBD1 is a possible D gene (6 bases). The germline CDR1 and CDR2 sequences are KGHSH and LQKENI. This CDR3 region has 14 residues. V shed 3 bases and J shed 2 bases, with 9 bases lying between them.

This chain links TRBV11-3 with TRBJ2-3, with D possibly TRBD2 on 7 matching bases. The germline V gene encodes CDR1 SGHNT and CDR2 YENEEA. CDR3 length equals 14 residues. The V and J ends lost 6 bases and 3 bases respectively, with 13 bases between them. The CDR3 reads CASSYGGRTDTQYF. For the CDR3, the DNA is TGTGCCAGCAGTTACGGGGGGCGAACAGATACGCAGTATTTT. Together with reference TRBV11-3 and TRBJ2-3, the CDR3 gives the full variable domain: EAGVVQSPRYKIIEKKQPVAFWCNPISGHNTLYWYLQNLGQGPELLIRYENEEAVDDSQLPKDRFSAERLKGVDSTLKIQPAELGDSAVYLCASSYGGRTDTQYFGPGTRLTVL.

The V gene is TRBV30, the J gene TRBJ2-1; D is possibly TRBD2 (6 bases). Trimming pared 5 bases from V and 8 bases from J, leaving 22 bases between. This CDR3 comprises 15 residues. Looked up from germline, CDR1 is GTSNPN and CDR2 is SVGIG (reference sequence). CDR3 nucleotide sequence: TGTGCCTGGTCGAGGGGCGGGAACTCCCAGGATGAGCAGTTCTTC. It translates to CAWSRGGNSQDEQFF.

As concerns this clone: Mismatch with germline at one junction end may stem from a read error. The gene calls are TRBV28 and TRBJ1-2; D is undetermined. The germline V gene encodes CDR1 MDHEN and CDR2 SYDVKM. The length of the CDR3 is 13 residues. As DNA, the CDR3 is TGTGCCAGCAGTTTAGGGCCTAAGTATGGCTACACCTTC. Translating it yields CASSLGPKYGYTF.

The rearrangement links TRBV7-9 to TRBJ1-6, with D perhaps TRBD1 (6 bases). The CDR3 runs 14 residues. In germline, CDR1 is SEHNR, CDR2 FQNEAQ (reference sequence). Trimming took off 6 bases at V and 10 bases at J, with 16 bases between the two ends. The CDR3 sequence is CASRVNREWSPLHF. The CDR3 DNA sequence: TGTGCCAGCAGAGTAAACAGGGAGTGGTCACCCCTCCACTTT.

The chain links TRBV7-2 to TRBJ2-7, with 7 bases matching TRBD2. V shed 6 bases and J 4 bases; nucleotides not matched to a gene: 6. Germline V gene lookup returns CDR1 SGHTA and CDR2 FQGNSA. The CDR3 is made up of 13 amino acids. This CDR3 reads CASRGAGTYEQYF. The DNA for the CDR3 is TGTGCCAGCAGGGGAGCGGGGACGTACGAGCAGTACTTC.

V usage is TRBV30 and J usage is TRBJ1-2; perhaps TRBD1 as D (6 bases). The V gene lost 3 bases and the J gene lost 1 base, with 9 bases spanning the gap. CDR1 GTSNPN and CDR2 SVGIG come from the germline V gene (reference sequence). The CDR3 contains 13 residues. The CDR3 DNA reads as TGTGCCTGGAGGGGGGCTGTTAACTATGGCTACACCTTC. Encoded protein: CAWRGAVNYGYTF.

The chain is built from TRBV21-1 and TRBJ2-7; TRBD1, the table's D call, was not compared with the DNA. TRBV21-1 is a pseudogene locus. This CDR3 has 13 amino acids. This CDR3 is CASPMRGPYEQYF. The CDR3 DNA sequence: TGTGCCAGCCCCATGAGGGGGCCCTACGAGCAGTACTTC.

The rearrangement joins TRBV19 to TRBJ1-5, with D unresolved. Per the germline V gene, CDR1 is LNHDA and CDR2 is SQIVND (reference sequence). This CDR3 spans 12 amino acids. The ends were cut back, 3 bases at V and 9 bases at J, with 9 bases in the middle. The chain's CDR3 is CASSIDAGPQHF. CDR3 nucleotide sequence: TGTGCCAGTAGTATTGATGCGGGGCCCCAGCATTTT.

A remark on this clone: The same CDR3 is also encoded by other DNA sequences in this sample. The chain combines TRBV18 with TRBJ2-3; TRBD1 might be the D (6 bases). Germline CDR1 reads KGHSH; CDR2 reads LQKENI. CDR3 size: 14 residues. Trimming took 1 base from V and 1 from J, leaving 6 bases between them. The CDR3 nucleotides are TGTGCCAGCTCACCACGGACAGGCACAGATACGCAGTATTTT. Its translation: CASSPRTGTDTQYF.

The chain employs TRBV9 and TRBJ2-7; D is perhaps TRBD2 (5 bases). This CDR3 is built from 13 residues. Trimming stripped 7 bases from V and 4 bases from J, with 15 bases between. Germline V lookup: CDR1 SGDLS, CDR2 YYNGEE. This CDR3 is CASSRVLGYEQYF. CDR3 DNA: TGTGCCAGCTCTCGGGTACTAGGGTACGAGCAGTACTTC.

This clone was seen only a few times. The rearrangement joins TRBV2 to TRBJ1-6; weak D call: TRBD1 (6 bases). V lost 6 bases to trimming and J lost 10 bases, with 10 bases between them. CDR3 length: 12 amino acids. Germline V lookup: CDR1 SNHLY, CDR2 FYNNEI. CDR3 sequence reads: CASRTDSSPLHF. The DNA for the CDR3 is TGTGCCAGCAGAACGGACAGCTCACCCCTCCACTTT. Looking up the rest from reference TRBV2 and TRBJ1-6 gives the full variable domain: EPEVTQTPSHQVTQMGQEVILRCVPISNHLYFYWYRQILGQKVEFLVSFYNNEISEKSEIFDDQFSVERPDGSNFTLKIRSTKLEDSAMYFCASRTDSSPLHFGNGTRLTVT.

With respect to this clone: The sample has other DNA sequences that encode this CDR3 too. The CDR3 reads CASSPDRVGEKLFF. CDR3 bases: TGTGCCAGCTCACCCGACAGGGTGGGTGAAAAACTGTTTTTT. The rearrangement uses TRBV18 and TRBJ1-4, with TRBD1 identical over 7 bases. With V trimmed by 3 bases and J by 7 bases, 5 bases remained unmatched. This CDR3 is built from 14 residues. Germline V gene data show CDR1 as KGHSH and CDR2 as LQKENI.

The J gene is TRBJ2-7, the V gene TRBV5-6, with D unclear. Trimming removed 4 bases from V and 2 bases from J, with 16 bases in between. The CDR3 runs 15 residues. Germline CDR1 SGHDT, CDR2 YYEEEE. This CDR3 reads CASSPFQRRTYEQYF. The CDR3 nucleotides are TGTGCCAGCAGCCCGTTCCAGCGACGAACCTACGAGCAGTACTTC. The full variable domain, rest sourced from reference TRBV5-6 and TRBJ2-7, is DAGVTQSPTHLIKTRGQQVTLRCSPKSGHDTVSWYQQALGQGPQFIFQYYEEEERQRGNFPDRFSGHQFPNYSSELNVNALLLGDSALYLCASSPFQRRTYEQYFGPGTRLTVT.

The rearrangement joins TRBV27 to TRBJ2-7; 9 nucleotides line up with TRBD1. CDR3 length: 16 residues. Germline lookup yields CDR1 MNHEY and CDR2 SMNVEV (reference sequence). V lost 1 base, J lost 4 bases, and 8 bases stayed unmatched. The CDR3 loop is CASSLYFGQGRYEQYF. The CDR3 bases are TGTGCCAGCAGTTTATACTTCGGACAGGGGCGGTACGAGCAGTACTTC.

The CDR3 sequence is CATQGSGGGNQPQHF. The CDR3 region has the DNA TGTGCCACCCAAGGGTCGGGAGGGGGCAATCAGCCCCAGCATTTT. The rearrangement uses TRBV10-3 and TRBJ1-5; D might be TRBD1 (5 bases). The CDR3 sequence is 15 residues long. In germline, CDR1 is ENHRY, CDR2 SYGVKD. The germline V and J ends were trimmed by 10 bases and 2 bases, with 18 bases remaining between them.

The chain links TRBV7-9 to TRBJ2-3; 7 positions match TRBD1. Germline V CDR1 and CDR2: SEHNR, FQNEAQ (reference sequence). CDR3 length: 17 amino acids. Trimming removed 4 bases from V and 0 bases from J; junction bases left unmatched: 10. In DNA form, the CDR3 reads TGTGCCAGCAGCTCTACGCCGGGACAGATTAGCACAGATACGCAGTATTTT. Protein sequence: CASSSTPGQISTDTQYF.

V usage is TRBV9 and J usage is TRBJ1-1; D not resolved. V was pared by 0 bases and J by 4 bases, with 7 bases between. The CDR3 sequence is 13 residues long. Germline V gene sequence: CDR1 SGDLS, CDR2 YYNGEE. The CDR3 DNA reads TGTGCCAGCAGCGTAGAAGTGAGCACTGAAGCTTTCTTT. It codes for CASSVEVSTEAFF.

This rearrangement joins TRBV7-3 to TRBJ2-3, with 10 bases that match TRBD1. Germline V lookup: CDR1 SGHTA, CDR2 FQGTGA. CDR3 length equals 16 residues. The V segment lost 1 base and the J segment 6 bases; nucleotides outside the gene matches: 7. The CDR3 DNA is TGTGCCAGCAGCTTAAGCGGGACAGGGGCCGGGGATACGCAGTATTTT. It codes for CASSLSGTGAGDTQYF.

The rearrangement links TRBV11-1 to TRBJ2-7, with D possibly being TRBD1 (5 bases). Between the trimmed V and J ends, which lost 6 bases and 2 bases, there was a span of 14 bases. Germline loops: CDR1 SGHAT, CDR2 FQDESV (reference sequence). The CDR3 runs to 14 residues. CDR3 sequence: CASSPAQGPYEQYF. The CDR3 bases are TGTGCCAGCAGTCCTGCCCAGGGTCCCTACGAGCAGTACTTC.

This clone was detected only a few times. This chain uses TRBV5-5 with TRBJ1-6; D remains ambiguous. V lost 2 bases and J lost 9, with 9 bases in between. Germline CDR1 SGHKS, CDR2 YYEKEE (reference sequence). The CDR3 contains 13 residues. The CDR3 is CASSFLAGSPLHF. In DNA form, the CDR3 reads TGTGCCAGCAGCTTCCTCGCCGGTTCACCCCTCCACTTT.

The chain uses TRBV19 and TRBJ2-7, with D possibly matching TRBD2 (5 bases). The CDR3 runs 14 residues. V was trimmed by 3 bases and J by 2 bases, leaving 11 bases between them. Per germline, CDR1 LNHDA and CDR2 SQIVND (reference sequence). CDR3 sequence (DNA): TGTGCCAGTAGTATGGGGAGACCACCCTACGAGCAGTACTTC. Translated: CASSMGRPPYEQYF. The whole variable domain, filled in from reference TRBV19 and TRBJ2-7, reads DGGITQSPKYLFRKEGQNVTLSCEQNLNHDAMYWYRQDPGQGLRLIYYSQIVNDFQKGDIAEGYSVSREKKESFPLTVTSAQKNPTAFYLCASSMGRPPYEQYFGPGTRLTVT.

V gene TRBV27 combines with J gene TRBJ2-7; possible D gene TRBD1, 5 bases. Germline CDR1 is MNHEY and CDR2 is SMNVEV (reference sequence). V gave up 8 bases and J gave up 3 bases, with 20 bases separating them. CDR3 length: 15 residues. The CDR3 here is CASPTRPWGVYEQYF. CDR3 sequence (DNA): TGTGCCAGCCCGACACGACCTTGGGGCGTCTACGAGCAGTACTTC.

The rearrangement links TRBV28 to TRBJ2-3, with no clear D. This CDR3 region has 12 residues. Germline values: CDR1 MDHEN, CDR2 SYDVKM. Trimming took off 6 bases at V and 3 bases at J, with 7 bases between the two ends. CDR3 DNA sequence: TGTGCCAGCAGGGCAGTAACAGATACGCAGTATTTT. Its translation is CASRAVTDTQYF.